This section outlines one T cell receptor (beta chain) sequence together with its context. The target antigen is unknown. The entry originates in a study of cytomegalovirus exposure and HLA in healthy donors. As for the study in general: Later, an analysis reported that the 120 or so validation repertoires had used the same platform as the roughly 700 first-cohort repertoires. Regarding the study as a whole: Many donors shared some public TCRs, even though most TCR sequences were rare. According to a subsequent analysis, TCR clusters from the first cohort were inclined to appear together in the 90 to 150 validation repertoires. TCR beta chains numbering roughly 150 were designated cytomegalovirus-associated.

Sequencing used immunoSEQ multiplex PCR; TCRdb keeps in-frame clones, though not all of them. In the table there are some 150,000 clones, about 95% of which are singletons. Sequenced: PBMCs. The source is a man aged 18 to 35 in good health and CMV-seropositive.

The CDR3 reads CASSPIDYYEQYF. CDR3 DNA: TGTGCCAGCAGCCCGATCGACTACTACGAGCAGTACTTC. The J gene is TRBJ2-7, the V gene TRBV11-2, with D perhaps matching TRBD2 (5 bases). Germline assignment: CDR1 SGHAT and CDR2 FQNNGV. CDR3 length: 13 residues. V was shortened by 5 bases and J by 3 bases, with 11 bases between the two germline ends.